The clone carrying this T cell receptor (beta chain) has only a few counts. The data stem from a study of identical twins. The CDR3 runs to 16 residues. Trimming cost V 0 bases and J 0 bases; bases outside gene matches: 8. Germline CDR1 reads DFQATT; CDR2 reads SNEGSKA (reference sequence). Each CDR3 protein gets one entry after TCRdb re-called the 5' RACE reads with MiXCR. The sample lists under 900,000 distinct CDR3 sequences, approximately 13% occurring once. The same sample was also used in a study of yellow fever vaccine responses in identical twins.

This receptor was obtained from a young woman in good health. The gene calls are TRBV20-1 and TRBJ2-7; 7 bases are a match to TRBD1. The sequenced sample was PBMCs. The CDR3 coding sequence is TGCAGTGCTAGAGACCACCGGGACAGTCGCTCCTACGAGCAGTACGTC. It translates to CSARDHRDSRSYEQYV.